Following are 17 T cell receptor beta chains from one sample sequenced in a study of the immune and genomic landscape of osteosarcoma. Profiled with immunoSEQ multiplex PCR; TCRdb holds only in-frame clones, not every one. This table holds about 10,000 clones, about two thirds found once. The post-treatment osteosarcoma tumors were primary, local recurrence or metastasis specimens from poor-prognosis patients. The sequencing input was osteosarcoma tumor tissue from the lung. The source is a human donor with osteosarcoma.

This chain connects TRBV27 to TRBJ2-1, with TRBD1 as a possible D gene (6 bases). The germline V gene encodes CDR1 MNHEY and CDR2 SMNVEV (reference sequence). The CDR3 consists of 14 residues. Between the trimmed V and J ends, which lost 6 bases and 5 bases, there was a span of 14 bases. CDR3 protein: CASRKGGINNEQFF. The CDR3 region has the DNA TGTGCCAGCAGGAAAGGGGGAATTAACAATGAGCAGTTCTTC.

This chain connects TRBV15 to TRBJ2-7; TRBD2 is a possible D gene (5 bases). In germline, CDR1 is LNHNV, CDR2 YYDKDF (reference sequence). V lost 2 bases and J 5 bases, leaving 13 bases between the germline ends. The CDR3 length is 14 residues. The CDR3 nucleotides read TGTGCCACCAGCAGATCCACCGGGGTCCACGAGCAGTACTTC. Translation gives CATSRSTGVHEQYF. Looking up the rest from reference TRBV15 and TRBJ2-7 gives the full variable domain: DAMVIQNPRYQVTQFGKPVTLSCSQTLNHNVMYWYQQKSSQAPKLLFHYYDKDFNNEADTPDNFQSRRPNTSFCFLDIRSPGLGDTAMYLCATSRSTGVHEQYFGPGTRLTVT.

The chain uses TRBV18 and TRBJ2-5, with D possibly being TRBD1 (6 bases). Germline lookup yields CDR1 KGHSH and CDR2 LQKENI. The CDR3 consists of 14 residues. Trimming cost V 3 bases and J 2 bases, with 10 bases left between them. For the CDR3, the DNA is TGTGCCAGCTCACCTAGACAGGTACAAGAGACCCAGTACTTC. Residues: CASSPRQVQETQYF. Combining the CDR3 with reference TRBV18 and TRBJ2-5 gives the whole variable domain NAGVMQNPRHLVRRRGQEARLRCSPMKGHSHVYWYRQLPEEGLKFMVYLQKENIIDESGMPKERFSAEFPKEGPSILRIQQVVRGDSAAYFCASSPRQVQETQYFGPGTRLLVL.

The rearrangement joins TRBV18 to TRBJ2-1; weak D call: TRBD1 (5 bases). V was shortened by 2 bases and J by 0 bases, with 8 bases between the two germline ends. The CDR3 loop spans 15 amino acids. The germline V gene has CDR1 KGHSH and CDR2 LQKENI. DNA of the CDR3: TGTGCCAGCTCACCAGACAGAAGCTCCTACAATGAGCAGTTCTTC. Translating it yields CASSPDRSSYNEQFF.

This sequence joins TRBV9 and TRBJ2-1; 10 bases match TRBD2. This CDR3 is built from 17 residues. In germline, CDR1 is SGDLS, CDR2 YYNGEE. V trimming: 1 base; J trimming: 9 bases; junction bases outside the gene matches: 13. The DNA for the CDR3 is TGTGCCAGCAGCGTACTCCCCCTAAGCGGGGGGGGTAGTGAGCAGTTCTTC. This sequence encodes CASSVLPLSGGGSEQFF.

J is TRBJ2-3 and V is TRBV25-1; no clear D gene. There are 14 residues in the CDR3. From germline, CDR1 is MGHDK and CDR2 SYGVNS. The ends were cut back, 5 bases at V and 5 bases at J, with 14 bases in the middle. The CDR3 DNA follows: TGTGCCAGCAGTCCCCCCTTGACTCGAGATACGCAGTATTTT. Its protein product is CASSPPLTRDTQYF.

In this sample, this clone turned up once. V usage is TRBV6-5 and J usage is TRBJ1-2; D gene unclear. Per germline, CDR1 MNHEY and CDR2 SVGAGI. This CDR3 contains 13 residues. The V end was cut by 5 bases, the J end by 0 bases, with 7 bases between. The CDR3: CASSQDPNYGYTF. In nucleotides, the CDR3 is TGTGCCAGCAGTCAGGATCCTAACTATGGCTACACCTTC.

This chain links TRBV5-8 with TRBJ1-2; 9 nucleotides match TRBD1. The CDR3 runs 15 residues. Per the germline V gene, CDR1 is SGHTS and CDR2 is YDEGEE. V gave up 2 bases and J gave up 2 bases; unmatched junction bases: 4. CDR3 nucleotides: TGTGCCAGCAGCTTTAACAGGGGGCGGAACTATGGCTACACCTTC. This translates into CASSFNRGRNYGYTF.

As for this clone: Relative to the germline gene, one junction end is altered; a read error may explain this. This rearrangement joins TRBV5-1 to TRBJ2-2; TRBD1 is a possible D gene (6 bases). The CDR3 contains 13 residues. Germline-derived CDR1 and CDR2 are SGHRS and YFSETQ. In DNA form, the CDR3 reads TGCGCCAGCAGCTTGGACAGGGTCCGGGGAGCTGTTTTT. This gives the protein CASSLDRVRGAVF.

This chain links TRBV28 with TRBJ1-2; D remains ambiguous. V dropped 0 bases and J dropped 5 bases, with 4 bases sitting between them. Germline lookup yields CDR1 MDHEN and CDR2 SYDVKM. This CDR3 contains 12 residues. Here the CDR3 DNA reads TGTGCCAGCAGTTTATGGGGGTATGGCTACACCTTC. Its protein is CASSLWGYGYTF.

The J gene is TRBJ2-2, the V gene TRBV5-4, with D possibly matching TRBD1 (6 bases). The germline V and J ends were trimmed by 4 bases and 5 bases, with 15 bases remaining between them. This CDR3 spans 15 amino acids. Germline V gene data show CDR1 as SGHNT and CDR2 as YYREEE (reference sequence). CDR3 in DNA: TGTGCCAGCAGCCTAGTACAGGGAATGACCGGGGAGCTGTTTTTT. Its translation is CASSLVQGMTGELFF. The full variable domain, its missing parts supplied by reference TRBV5-4 and TRBJ2-2, is ETGVTQSPTHLIKTRGQQVTLRCSSQSGHNTVSWYQQALGQGPQFIFQYYREEENGRGNFPPRFSGLQFPNYSSELNVNALELDDSALYLCASSLVQGMTGELFFGEGSRLTVL.

This chain links TRBV6-6 with TRBJ1-1; tentative D call: TRBD1 (5 bases). The CDR3 totals 16 residues. Looked up from germline, CDR1 is MNHNY and CDR2 is SVGAGI (reference sequence). V was shortened by 2 bases and J by 3 bases, with 16 bases between the two germline ends. CDR3 DNA: TGTGCCAGCAGTTACCGTAAAAATTCGGGGGACACTGAAGCTTTCTTT. It is translated as CASSYRKNSGDTEAFF.

A few counts support this clone. CDR3: CASSRGGEGYTEAFF. The DNA for the CDR3 is TGTGCCAGCAGTCGAGGAGGGGAGGGGTACACTGAAGCTTTCTTT. The J gene is TRBJ1-1, the V gene TRBV28; tentatively, D is TRBD1 (5 bases). This CDR3 is built from 15 residues. V lost 5 bases and J 3 bases, leaving 16 bases between the germline ends. Germline V gives CDR1 MDHEN, CDR2 SYDVKM.

The V call is TRBV10-1, the J call TRBJ1-3; the D gene is possibly TRBD1 (6 bases). CDR1 WNHNN and CDR2 SYGVQD come from the germline V gene (reference sequence). The germline V and J ends were trimmed by 5 bases and 0 bases, with 11 bases remaining between them. The CDR3 extends over 15 amino acids. CDR3 bases: TGCGCCAGCAGTCGAGCAGGGGCCTCTGGAAACACCATATATTTT. Amino acids: CASSRAGASGNTIYF.

The chain is built from TRBV28 and TRBJ2-1; possible D gene TRBD1, 6 bases. Trimming left V 8 bases short and J 3 bases short, with 14 bases between. The length of the CDR3 is 14 residues. Germline assignment: CDR1 MDHEN and CDR2 SYDVKM. CDR3 protein: CASRNLDSYNEQFF. The DNA of the CDR3 is TGTGCCAGCCGAAATTTGGACAGCTACAATGAGCAGTTCTTC. Full variable domain (missing parts from reference TRBV28 and TRBJ2-1): DVKVTQSSRYLVKRTGEKVFLECVQDMDHENMFWYRQDPGLGLRLIYFSYDVKMKEKGDIPEGYSVSREKKERFSLILESASTNQTSMYLCASRNLDSYNEQFFGPGTRLTVL.

The chain couples TRBV7-3 to TRBJ1-2; TRBD1 matches 7 bases. V shed 8 bases, J shed 0 bases, and the junction held 3 bases outside the gene matches. The CDR3 loop spans 13 amino acids. Per the germline V gene, CDR1 is SGHTA and CDR2 is FQGTGA. The CDR3 DNA reads TGTGCCAGCTCAGGGGGAGCTAACTATGGCTACACCTTC. Its protein is CASSGGANYGYTF. The whole variable domain, remainder taken from reference TRBV7-3 and TRBJ1-2, is GAGVSQTPSNKVTEKGKYVELRCDPISGHTALYWYRQSLGQGPEFLIYFQGTGAADDSGLPNDRFFAVRPEGSVSTLKIQRTERGDSAVYLCASSGGANYGYTFGSGTRLTVV.

This clone occurred a few times. A much more abundant neighbour one base away suggests this may be a read error. The sample carries other DNA sequences with the same CDR3. The rearrangement joins TRBV6-6 to TRBJ1-5, with 8 nucleotides matching TRBD1. The CDR3 length is 14 residues. The trim removed 6 bases at V and 2 bases at J, leaving 3 bases unmatched. The germline gives CDR1 MNHNY, CDR2 SVGAGI (reference sequence). The CDR3 DNA is TGTGCCAGCAGGCGGACAGGGCGCAATCAGCCCCAGCATTTT. This gives the protein CASRRTGRNQPQHF.